This passage covers 4 T cell receptor beta chains from one sample sequenced in a study of Ad26.COV2.S vaccination and SARS-CoV-2 variants. Produced via immunoSEQ multiplex PCR; TCRdb's table is partial and in-frame only. The sample consists of about 350,000 clones, about 91% of them appearing once. This material consisted of peripheral blood, taken after recovery from COVID-19. The receptors were sampled from a human donor who had recovered from COVID-19.

The V and J genes are TRBV27 and TRBJ1-1; 10 nucleotides align to TRBD1. V dropped 8 bases and J dropped 5; count of bases not matched to a gene: 5. This CDR3 is 13 amino acids long. CDR1 is MNHEY, CDR2 SMNVEV, per germline (reference sequence). CDR3 nucleotides: TGTGCCAGCTTGACAGGGGGCTTAACTGAAGCTTTCTTT. Translation: CASLTGGLTEAFF.

This rearrangement joins TRBV5-1 to TRBJ2-2; TRBD2 matches at 9 bases. Germline loops: CDR1 SGHRS, CDR2 YFSETQ. This CDR3 comprises 17 residues. V lost 4 bases and J lost 0; bases outside the gene matches: 7. CDR3 region: CASSLQRGAANTGELFF. CDR3 in DNA: TGCGCCAGCAGCCTTCAGCGGGGGGCCGCGAACACCGGGGAGCTGTTTTTT.

The chain has TRBV7-3 and TRBJ2-2, with D perhaps matching TRBD1 (5 bases). The germline V gene has CDR1 SGHTA and CDR2 FQGTGA. Trimming took 2 bases from V and 6 from J, leaving 13 bases between them. The CDR3 sequence is 15 residues long. CDR3 sequence (DNA): TGTGCCAGCAGCTTACAAGGGGAAAAGGCCGGGGAGCTGTTTTTT. Protein: CASSLQGEKAGELFF. Combining the CDR3 with reference TRBV7-3 and TRBJ2-2 gives the whole variable domain GAGVSQTPSNKVTEKGKYVELRCDPISGHTALYWYRQSLGQGPEFLIYFQGTGAADDSGLPNDRFFAVRPEGSVSTLKIQRTERGDSAVYLCASSLQGEKAGELFFGEGSRLTVL.

The chain combines TRBV7-2 with TRBJ2-2, with TRBD1 matching over 9 bases. Germline-derived CDR1 and CDR2 are SGHTA and FQGNSA. The trim removed 3 bases at V and 0 bases at J, leaving 2 bases unmatched. The CDR3 loop spans 16 amino acids. The CDR3 sequence: CASSLTGGPNTGELFF. DNA of the CDR3: TGTGCCAGCAGCTTGACAGGGGGTCCGAACACCGGGGAGCTGTTTTTT.